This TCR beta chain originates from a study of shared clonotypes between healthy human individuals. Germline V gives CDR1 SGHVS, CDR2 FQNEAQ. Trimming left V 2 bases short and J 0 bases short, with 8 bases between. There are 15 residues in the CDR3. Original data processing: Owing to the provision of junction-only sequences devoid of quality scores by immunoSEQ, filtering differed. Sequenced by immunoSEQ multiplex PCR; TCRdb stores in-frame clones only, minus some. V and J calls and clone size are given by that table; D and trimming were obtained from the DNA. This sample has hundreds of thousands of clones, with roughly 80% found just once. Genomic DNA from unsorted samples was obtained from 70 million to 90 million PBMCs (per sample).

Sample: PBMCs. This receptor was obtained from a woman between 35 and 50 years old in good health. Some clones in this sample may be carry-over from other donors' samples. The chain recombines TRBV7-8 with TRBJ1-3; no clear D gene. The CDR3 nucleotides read TGTGCCAGCAGCTTAAGTCGGAGCTCTGGAAACACCATATATTTT. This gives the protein CASSLSRSSGNTIYF.